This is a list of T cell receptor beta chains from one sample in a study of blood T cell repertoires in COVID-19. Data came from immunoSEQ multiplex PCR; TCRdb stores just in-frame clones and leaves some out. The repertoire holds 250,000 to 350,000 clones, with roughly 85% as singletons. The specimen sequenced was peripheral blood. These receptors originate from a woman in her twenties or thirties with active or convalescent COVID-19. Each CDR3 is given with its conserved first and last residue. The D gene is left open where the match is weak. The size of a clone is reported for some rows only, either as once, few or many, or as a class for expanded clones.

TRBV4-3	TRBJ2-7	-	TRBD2	CASSQDTSGGSYEQYF	TGCGCCAGCAGCCAAGATACTAGCGGGGGATCTTACGAGCAGTACTTC
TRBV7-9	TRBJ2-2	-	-	CASSHPYREKATGELFF	TGTGCCAGCAGCCATCCATACAGGGAGAAGGCTACCGGGGAGCTGTTTTTT
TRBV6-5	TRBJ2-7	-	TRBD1	CASSNGRTGGHEQYF	TGTGCCAGCAGCAATGGACGGACAGGGGGCCACGAGCAGTACTTC
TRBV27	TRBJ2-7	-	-	CASRQGPYEQYF	TGTGCCAGCAGACAGGGTCCCTACGAGCAGTACTTC
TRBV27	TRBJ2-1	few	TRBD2	CASSSIGGAYYNEQFF	TGTGCCAGCAGTTCGATCGGGGGGGCTTATTACAATGAGCAGTTCTTC
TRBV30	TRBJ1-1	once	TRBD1	CAWTRLTGGTEAFF	TGTGCCTGGACACGCCTTACAGGGGGCACTGAAGCTTTCTTT
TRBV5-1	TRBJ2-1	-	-	CASSFQGSGNEQFF	TGCGCCAGCAGCTTTCAGGGTTCGGGCAATGAGCAGTTCTTC
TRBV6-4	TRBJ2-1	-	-	CASRRGTGTNEQFF	TGTGCCAGCAGGAGGGGGACGGGGACCAATGAGCAGTTCTTC
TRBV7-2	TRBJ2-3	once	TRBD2	CASSFMPSGGPSYTDTQYF	TGTGCCAGCAGCTTCATGCCTAGCGGGGGGCCATCCTACACAGATACGCAGTATTTT
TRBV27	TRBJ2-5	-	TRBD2	CASSPSRLAGVQETQYF	TGTGCCAGCAGTCCATCCCGACTAGCGGGGGTACAAGAGACCCAGTACTTC
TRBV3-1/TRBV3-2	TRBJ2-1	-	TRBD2	CASSQARSGGPQRYDNEQFF	TGTGCCAGCAGCCAAGCGCGTAGCGGGGGGCCACAACGCTATGACAATGAGCAGTTCTTC
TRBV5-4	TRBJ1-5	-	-	CASSLVKADSNQPQHF	TGTGCCAGCAGCTTGGTGAAGGCGGATAGCAATCAGCCCCAGCATTTT
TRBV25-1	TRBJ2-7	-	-	CASSLSGSGEQYF	TGTGCCAGCAGCCTCTCAGGGTCCGGGGAGCAGTACTTC
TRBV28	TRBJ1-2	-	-	CASTQRDWQIYGYTF	TGTGCCAGCACTCAGCGAGATTGGCAGATCTATGGCTACACCTTC
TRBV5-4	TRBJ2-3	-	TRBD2	CASSFERGGRGTDTQYF	TGTGCCAGCAGCTTTGAGCGCGGGGGGCGCGGCACAGATACGCAGTATTTT
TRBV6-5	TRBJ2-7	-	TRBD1	CASSPTGAEQYF	TGTGCCAGCAGCCCCACAGGGGCCGAGCAGTACTTC
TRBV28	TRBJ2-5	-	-	CASSFPNLRLVDEQETQYF	TGTGCCAGCAGTTTCCCTAACCTGCGACTAGTGGATGAACAAGAGACCCAGTACTTC
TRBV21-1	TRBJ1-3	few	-	CASSTGDSLSGNTIYF	TGTGCCAGCAGCACGGGAGACAGTCTCTCTGGAAACACCATATATTTT
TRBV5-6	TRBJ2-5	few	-	CASTNKGRGRETQYF	TGTGCCAGCACCAATAAGGGGAGGGGGAGAGAGACCCAGTACTTC
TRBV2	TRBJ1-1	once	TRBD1	CASSKDRATEAFF	TGTGCCAGCAGTAAAGACAGGGCGACTGAAGCTTTCTTT
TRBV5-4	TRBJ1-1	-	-	CASTLDWRSNTEAFF	TGTGCCAGCACCCTGGATTGGAGGTCGAACACTGAAGCTTTCTTT
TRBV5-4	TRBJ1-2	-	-	CASSLFGTPLWGYTF	TGTGCCAGCAGCTTATTTGGGACTCCCCTTTGGGGCTACACCTTC
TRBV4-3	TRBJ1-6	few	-	CASSQDGAGTYNSPLHF	TGCGCCAGCAGCCAAGATGGGGCAGGCACCTATAATTCACCCCTCCACTTT
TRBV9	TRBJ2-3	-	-	CASSAPSLHTDTQYF	TGTGCCAGCAGCGCCCCTAGCCTCCACACAGATACGCAGTATTTT
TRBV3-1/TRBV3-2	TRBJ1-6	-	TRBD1	CASSLGADRVTSPLHF	TGTGCCAGCAGCCTGGGTGCGGACAGGGTAACTTCACCCCTCCACTTT
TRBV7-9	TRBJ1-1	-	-	CASSLSAGTEAFF	TGTGCCAGCAGCTTGAGCGCCGGGACAGAAGCTTTCTTT
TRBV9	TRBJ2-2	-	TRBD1	CASSEGGRGRTGELFF	TGTGCCAGCAGCGAGGGAGGCAGGGGGCGTACCGGGGAGCTGTTTTTT
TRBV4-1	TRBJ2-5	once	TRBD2	CASSQVATSGETQYF	TGCGCCAGCAGCCAAGTGGCTACTAGCGGGGAGACCCAGTACTTC
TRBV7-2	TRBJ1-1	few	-	CASSSQYTEAFF	TGTGCCAGCAGCTCGCAGTACACTGAAGCTTTCTTT
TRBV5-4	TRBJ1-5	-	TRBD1	CASSEDREQPQHF	TGTGCCAGCAGCGAGGACAGGGAACAGCCCCAGCATTTT
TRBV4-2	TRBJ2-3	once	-	CASSQRDTQYF	TGTGCCAGCAGCCAGCGGGATACGCAGTATTTT
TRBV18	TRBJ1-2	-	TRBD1	CASSPGQGERGYTF	TGTGCCAGCTCACCTGGGCAGGGGGAACGGGGCTACACCTTC
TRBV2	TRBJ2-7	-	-	CASSDPLSYEQYF	TGTGCCAGCAGTGACCCTCTCTCCTACGAGCAGTACTTC
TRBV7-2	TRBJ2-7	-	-	CASRRAGSSYEQYF	TGTGCCAGCAGGAGGGCTGGCAGCTCCTACGAGCAGTACTTC
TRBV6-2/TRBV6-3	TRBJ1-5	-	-	CASSYSRFINQPQHF	TGTGCCAGCAGTTACAGCCGTTTCATCAATCAGCCCCAGCATTTT
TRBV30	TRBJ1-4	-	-	CAWAQVGGEKLFF	TGTGCCTGGGCGCAGGTCGGAGGGGAAAAACTGTTTTTT
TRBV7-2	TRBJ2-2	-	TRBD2	CASSLGSGGAHRELFF	TGTGCCAGCAGCTTAGGGAGCGGGGGCGCTCACCGGGAGCTGTTTTTT